What follows is one T cell receptor (beta chain) and its context. This sample stems from a study of neoadjuvant anti-PD-1 for oral cavity cancer. Study-wide background: Non-progressing patients received a fourth nivolumab dose near day 43, then surgery on days 50-56.

The CDR3 consists of 14 residues. V lost 7 bases to trimming and J lost 1 base; unmatched junction nucleotides: 3. CDR1 and CDR2 (germline): SGDLS, YYNGEE. Clones were read by immunoSEQ multiplex PCR, and TCRdb kept only the in-frame ones, dropping some. Of over 65,000 clones in the sample, approximately 85% were seen once. Sample time point: after neoadjuvant nivolumab, at surgical resection. Stage II-IVA oral cavity squamous cell carcinoma was new and untreated by systemic or radiation therapy. These oral cavity squamous cell carcinomas were HPV-negative and locally advanced. Analysis of PBMCs was direct, with no culture step.

Specimen: PBMCs, collected after nivolumab (anti-PD-1) treatment. The TCR originated in a person aged 40 to 85 with oral cavity squamous cell carcinoma. V usage is TRBV9 and J usage is TRBJ2-2, with 8 bases fitting TRBD2. CDR3 in DNA: TGTGCCAGCCAGGGACTAGTGAACACCGGGGAGCTGTTTTTT. Encoded protein: CASQGLVNTGELFF. Full variable domain (rest looked up from reference TRBV9 and TRBJ2-2): DSGVTQTPKHLITATGQRVTLRCSPRSGDLSVYWYQQSLDQGLQFLIQYYNGEERAKGNILERFSAQQFPDLHSELNLSSLELGDSALYFCASQGLVNTGELFFGEGSRLTVL.